These 6 T cell receptor beta chains share one sample of origin, sequenced in a study of T-cell reconstitution after alpha-beta-depleted transplantation in children. Researchers prepared the TCRbeta library using unique molecular identifiers, the study reports. TCRdb recomputed calls from the PCR reads with MiXCR, one row per CDR3 protein. The table lists hundreds of thousands of distinct CDR3 sequences, around 8% of them singletons, with less than 8% in the top ten. Sequenced here: PBMCs, mostly from graft donor cells, sampled 180 days after TCRalphabeta/CD19-depleted stem cell transplant. The receptor set was obtained from a male patient younger than 18 who had a stem cell transplant for acute lymphoblastic leukemia, so the T cells may come from the graft donor.

Many counts were recorded for this clonotype. The genes are TRBV6-2 or TRBV6-3 and TRBJ2-5; TRBD2 agrees at 7 bases. J gave up 5 bases and V 2 bases, and 11 bases lay outside the gene matches. Germline V gives CDR1 MNHEY, CDR2 SVGEGT. The CDR3 sequence is 16 residues long. The CDR3 region has the DNA TGTGCCAGCAGTTACGGGAGGGAGGGGCTGGGGGAGACCCAGTACTTC. This encodes CASSYGREGLGETQYF.

In its sample, this clonotype was seen many times. This chain joins TRBV5-5 and TRBJ2-1, with D possibly being TRBD1 (6 bases). The V end was cut by 1 base, the J end by 8 bases, with 16 bases between. This CDR3 comprises 15 residues. Germline CDR1 SGHKS, CDR2 YYEKEE (reference sequence). CDR3 bases: TGTGCCAGCAGCTTGCGACAGGCATTTCGGGATGAGCAGTTCTTC. It translates to CASSLRQAFRDEQFF.

This clonotype was recorded only once. Being one base from a much bigger clone, this may be a read error. V is TRBV6-1 and J is TRBJ1-5; no reliable D call. Germline lookup yields CDR1 MNHNS and CDR2 SASEGT. The CDR3 length is 14 residues. This CDR3 reads CASSNNVGNQPQPF. CDR3 sequence (DNA): TGTGCCAGCAGTAATAACGTGGGCAATCAGCCCCAGCCTTTT.

In this sample, this clonotype turned up many times. The rearrangement joins TRBV12-3 or TRBV12-4 to TRBJ2-5, with 7 nucleotides matching TRBD1. This CDR3 region has 13 residues. Trimming at V came to 5 bases and at J to 5 bases, leaving 5 bases not matched to a gene. CDR3 region: CASSTGVWETQYF. CDR3 nucleotides: TGTGCCAGCAGTACAGGGGTATGGGAGACCCAGTACTTC.

The chain carries TRBV14 and TRBJ2-3, with TRBD2 matching 7 bases. CDR1 SGHDN and CDR2 FVKESK come from the germline V gene. The length of the CDR3 is 14 residues. After removal of 2 bases from V and 5 bases from J, the junction contained 4 bases not matched to a gene. The DNA of the CDR3 is TGTGCCAGCAGCCAAAGACTAGCCGGAGATACGCAGTATTTT. Translation: CASSQRLAGDTQYF.

This clonotype was counted between two and nine times. This sequence joins TRBV5-1 and TRBJ1-6, with TRBD1 matching 8 bases. The germline V gene encodes CDR1 SGHRS and CDR2 YFSETQ. The CDR3 runs 14 residues. V dropped 4 bases and J dropped 9; count of bases not matched to a gene: 6. CDR3 nucleotide sequence: TGCGCCAGCAGCATCGGACAGGGCTCTTCACCCCTCCACTTT. Protein sequence: CASSIGQGSSPLHF.